This TCR beta chain was identified during a study of patients and donors after allogeneic stem cell transplantation. This clonotype was seen at least ten times. TCRdb ran MiXCR on the RT-PCR reads and lists one entry per CDR3 protein. The sample has around 7,600 distinct CDR3 sequences, more than 9% seen once. The specimen sequenced was blood, either unsorted or a sorted T cell fraction (not recorded which). The sequence came from a human donor who was either an allogeneic HSCT recipient or a stem cell or donor lymphocyte infusion donor (not recorded which). It is not recorded whose cells these are; they may come from a transplant donor.

Here the CDR3 reads CASALGHVNTEAFF. In DNA form, the CDR3 reads TGTGCTAGTGCCTTAGGACATGTGAACACTGAAGCTTTCTTT. This chain uses TRBV12-5 with TRBJ1-1; D is possibly TRBD1 (5 bases). Trimming stripped 7 bases from V and 0 bases from J, with 12 bases between. Germline lookup yields CDR1 LGHNT and CDR2 FRNRAP. This CDR3 is 14 amino acids long.